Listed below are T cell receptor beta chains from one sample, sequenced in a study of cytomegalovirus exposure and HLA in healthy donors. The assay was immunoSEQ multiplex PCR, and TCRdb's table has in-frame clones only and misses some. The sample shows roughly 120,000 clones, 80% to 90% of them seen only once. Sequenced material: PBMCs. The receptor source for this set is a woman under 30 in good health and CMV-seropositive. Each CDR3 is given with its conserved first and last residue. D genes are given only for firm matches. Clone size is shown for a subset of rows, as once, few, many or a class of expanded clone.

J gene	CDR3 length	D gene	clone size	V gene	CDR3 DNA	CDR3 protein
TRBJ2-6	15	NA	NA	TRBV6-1	TGTGCCAGCAGTCTGCTAGTTTCTGGGGCCAACGTCCTGACTTTC	CASSLLVSGANVLTF
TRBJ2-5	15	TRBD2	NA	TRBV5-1	TGCGCCAGCAGCTTGACTAGCGCGAGGGGAGAGACCCAGTACTTC	CASSLTSARGETQYF
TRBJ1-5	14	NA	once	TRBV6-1	TGTGCCAGCAAACCGGGACTGAGCAATCAGCCCCAGCATTTT	CASKPGLSNQPQHF
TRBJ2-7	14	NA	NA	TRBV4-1	TGCGCCAGCAGCCAAGAGAGAAGCTCCTACGAGCAGTACTTC	CASSQERSSYEQYF
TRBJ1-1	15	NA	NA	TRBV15	TGTGCCACCAGCAGAGATACAGCGGCGAACACTGAAGCTTTCTTT	CATSRDTAANTEAFF
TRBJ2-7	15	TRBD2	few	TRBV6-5	TGTGCCAGCAGTACACTAGCGGGCAGCTCCTACGAGCAGTACTTC	CASSTLAGSSYEQYF
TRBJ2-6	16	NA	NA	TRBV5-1	TGCGCCAGCAGCTTGTACAGTTCCTCTGGGGCCAACGTCCTGACTTTC	CASSLYSSSGANVLTF
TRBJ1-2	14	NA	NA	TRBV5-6	TGTGCCAGCAGCCCCGCGGGCGACTCCTATGGCTACACCTTC	CASSPAGDSYGYTF
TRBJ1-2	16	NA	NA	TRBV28	TGTGCCAGCAGTTCCGCCCGGGAGGCCGGAGGTCATGGCTACACCTTC	CASSSAREAGGHGYTF
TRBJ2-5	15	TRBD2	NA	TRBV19	TGTGCCAGTAGTATGGGTCGGGGGAGGGAGGAGACCCAGTACTTC	CASSMGRGREETQYF
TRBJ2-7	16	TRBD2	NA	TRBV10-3	TGTGCCATCATTAGGACTAGCGGGGGCAGCTCCTACGAGCAGTACTTC	CAIIRTSGGSSYEQYF
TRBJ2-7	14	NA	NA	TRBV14	TGTGCCAGCAGCCAAGACAGGGGCTCCTACGAGCAGTACTTC	CASSQDRGSYEQYF
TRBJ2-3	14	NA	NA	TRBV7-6	TGTGCCAGCAGCTTAGGGGGGGTGACAGATACGCAGTATTTT	CASSLGGVTDTQYF